The subject of this entry is one T cell receptor (beta chain). Its cognate antigen is unknown. The data were obtained in a study of blood T cells in healthy people across ages. Study context: Template switching retrieved approximately one barcoded beta molecule for each two T cells. Findings and caveats of the study: Estimates of total diversity, which came from one million sequenced T cells, were considered to be underestimates. Per-million-T-cell TCR beta diversity fell roughly linearly with age.

A J-beta primer mix and a sample-barcoded 5' primer were used in a second PCR of about 6 to 12 cycles. TCRdb called the 5' RACE reads again in MiXCR, with one record for every CDR3 protein. The sample has more than 1 million distinct CDR3 sequences; more than 40% are singletons. The receptor was isolated from a woman aged 55-69 years in good health. The specimen was blood.

CDR3 in DNA: TGCAGCGCGCGAAGGGACAGAAACACCGGGGAGCTGTTTTTT. It codes for CSARRDRNTGELFF. The genes are TRBV29-1 and TRBJ2-2; 7 bases match TRBD1. Germline CDR1 reads SQVTM; CDR2 reads ANQGSEA. Trimming at V came to 7 bases and at J to 2 bases, leaving 7 bases not matched to a gene. The CDR3 is made up of 14 amino acids.